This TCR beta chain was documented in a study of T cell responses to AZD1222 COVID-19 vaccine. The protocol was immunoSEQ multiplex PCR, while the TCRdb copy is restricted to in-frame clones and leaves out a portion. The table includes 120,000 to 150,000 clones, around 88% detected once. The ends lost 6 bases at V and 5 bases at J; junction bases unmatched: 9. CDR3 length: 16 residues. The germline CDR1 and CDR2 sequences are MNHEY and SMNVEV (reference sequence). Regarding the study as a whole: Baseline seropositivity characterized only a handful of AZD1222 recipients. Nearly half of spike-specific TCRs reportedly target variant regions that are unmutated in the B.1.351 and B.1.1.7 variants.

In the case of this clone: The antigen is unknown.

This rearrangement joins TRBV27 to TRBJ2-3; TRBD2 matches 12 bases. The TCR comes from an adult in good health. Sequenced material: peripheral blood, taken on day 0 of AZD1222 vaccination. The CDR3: CASRDLAGGPVDTQYF. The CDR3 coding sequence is TGTGCCAGCAGGGATCTAGCGGGAGGGCCTGTAGATACGCAGTATTTT.